The 4 T cell receptor beta chains listed next were all sequenced from one sample in a study of cytomegalovirus exposure and HLA in healthy donors. PCR involved 60 Vbeta and 13 Jbeta primers. Profiling relied on immunoSEQ multiplex PCR, and the TCRdb table lists in-frame clones only, not all of them. This sample has 110,000 or so clones, with around 77% found just once. The sample consisted of PBMCs. The receptors stem from a man between 18 and 35 years old in good health and CMV-seropositive.

The V and J genes are TRBV19 and TRBJ1-1; D not resolved. The CDR3 length is 13 residues. The germline V gene encodes CDR1 LNHDA and CDR2 SQIVND (reference sequence). V lost 5 bases, J lost 0 bases, and 7 bases lay in between. The CDR3 sequence is CASSLPMNTEAFF. In nucleotides, the CDR3 is TGTGCCAGTAGTCTACCGATGAACACTGAAGCTTTCTTT. Together with reference TRBV19 and TRBJ1-1, the CDR3 gives the full variable domain: DGGITQSPKYLFRKEGQNVTLSCEQNLNHDAMYWYRQDPGQGLRLIYYSQIVNDFQKGDIAEGYSVSREKKESFPLTVTSAQKNPTAFYLCASSLPMNTEAFFGQGTRLTVV.

This chain links TRBV7-3 with TRBJ2-2; D gene unclear. The V end was cut by 5 bases, the J end by 5 bases, with 3 bases between. The CDR3 totals 11 residues. Germline V gene sequence: CDR1 SGHTA, CDR2 FQGTGA. In DNA form, the CDR3 reads TGTGCCAGCAGCCTTACCGGGGAGCTGTTTTTT. Its translation is CASSLTGELFF.

The chain uses TRBV7-8 and TRBJ2-7; D is uncertain. CDR3 length equals 15 residues. The germline gives CDR1 SGHVS, CDR2 FQNEAQ. The V gene lost 3 bases and the J gene lost 0 bases, with 12 bases spanning the gap. This CDR3 is CASSFGAEVSYEQYF. CDR3 DNA sequence: TGTGCCAGCAGCTTTGGAGCAGAAGTCTCCTACGAGCAGTACTTC.

The chain uses TRBV7-9 and TRBJ1-2; TRBD1 aligns across 9 bases. CDR3 length: 15 amino acids. Germline V CDR1 and CDR2: SEHNR, FQNEAQ (reference sequence). Unmatched junction bases numbered 6, after V lost 4 bases and J lost 3 bases. The DNA of the CDR3 is TGTGCCAGCAGCTCGCTGGACAGGGGACACTATGGCTACACCTTC. Encoded protein: CASSSLDRGHYGYTF.